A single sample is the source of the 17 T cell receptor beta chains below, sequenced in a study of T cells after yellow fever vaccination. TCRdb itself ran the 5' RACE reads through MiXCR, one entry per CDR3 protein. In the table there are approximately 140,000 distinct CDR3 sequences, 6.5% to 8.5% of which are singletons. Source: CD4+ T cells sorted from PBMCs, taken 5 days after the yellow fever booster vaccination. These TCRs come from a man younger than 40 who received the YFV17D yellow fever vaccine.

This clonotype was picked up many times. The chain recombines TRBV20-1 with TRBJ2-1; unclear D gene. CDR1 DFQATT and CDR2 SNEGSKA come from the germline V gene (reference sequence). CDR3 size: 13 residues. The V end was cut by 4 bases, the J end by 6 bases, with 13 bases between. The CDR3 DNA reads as TGCAGTGCTATTCGGCTAGTGGGCAATGAGCAGTTCTTC. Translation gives CSAIRLVGNEQFF.

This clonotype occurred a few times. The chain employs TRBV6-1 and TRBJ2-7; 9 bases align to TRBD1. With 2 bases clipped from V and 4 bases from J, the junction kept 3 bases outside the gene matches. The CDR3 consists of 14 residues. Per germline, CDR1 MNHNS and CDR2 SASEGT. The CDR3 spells CASSESGQGYEQYF. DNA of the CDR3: TGTGCCAGCAGTGAATCGGGACAGGGTTACGAGCAGTACTTC.

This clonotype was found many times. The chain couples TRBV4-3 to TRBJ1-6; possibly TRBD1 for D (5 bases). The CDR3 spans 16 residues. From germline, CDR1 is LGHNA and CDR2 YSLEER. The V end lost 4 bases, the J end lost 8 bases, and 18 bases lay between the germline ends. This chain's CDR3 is CASSPARTGTYSPLHF. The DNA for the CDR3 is TGCGCCAGCAGCCCTGCCCGTACCGGGACGTATTCACCCCTCCACTTT.

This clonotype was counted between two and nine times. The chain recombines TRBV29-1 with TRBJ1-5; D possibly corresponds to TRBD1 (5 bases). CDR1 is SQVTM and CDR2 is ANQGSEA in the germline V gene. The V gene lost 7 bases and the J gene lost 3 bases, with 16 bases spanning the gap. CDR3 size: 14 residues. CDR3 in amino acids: CSAGGTDINQPQHF. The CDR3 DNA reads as TGCAGCGCGGGGGGGACGGATATCAATCAGCCCCAGCATTTT. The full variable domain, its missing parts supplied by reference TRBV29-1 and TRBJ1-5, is SAVISQKPSRDICQRGTSLTIQCQVDSQVTMMFWYRQQPGQSLTLIATANQGSEATYESGFVIDKFPISRPNLTFSTLTVSNMSPEDSSIYLCSAGGTDINQPQHFGDGTRLSIL.

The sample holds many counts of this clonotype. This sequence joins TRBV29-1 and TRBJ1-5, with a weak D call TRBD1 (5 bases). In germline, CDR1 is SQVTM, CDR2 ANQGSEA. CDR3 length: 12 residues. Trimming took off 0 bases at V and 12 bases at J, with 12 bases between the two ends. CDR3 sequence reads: CSVEEGGESQHF. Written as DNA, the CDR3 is TGCAGCGTTGAAGAGGGGGGGGAGAGCCAGCATTTT.

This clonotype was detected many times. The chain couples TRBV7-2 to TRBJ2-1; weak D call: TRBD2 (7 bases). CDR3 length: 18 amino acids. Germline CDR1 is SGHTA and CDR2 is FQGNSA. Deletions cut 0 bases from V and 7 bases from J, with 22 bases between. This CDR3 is CASSLAPGAGVRKNEQFF. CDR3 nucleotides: TGTGCCAGCAGCTTAGCCCCAGGGGCGGGAGTGCGTAAGAATGAGCAGTTCTTC.

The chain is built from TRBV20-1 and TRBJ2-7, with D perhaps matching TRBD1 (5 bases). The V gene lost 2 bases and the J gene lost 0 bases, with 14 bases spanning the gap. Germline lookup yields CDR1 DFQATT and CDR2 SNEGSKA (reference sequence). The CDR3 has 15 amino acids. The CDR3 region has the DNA TGCAGTGCTAGAAGGGGCGGCCAAAACTCCTACGAGCAGTACTTC. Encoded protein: CSARRGGQNSYEQYF.

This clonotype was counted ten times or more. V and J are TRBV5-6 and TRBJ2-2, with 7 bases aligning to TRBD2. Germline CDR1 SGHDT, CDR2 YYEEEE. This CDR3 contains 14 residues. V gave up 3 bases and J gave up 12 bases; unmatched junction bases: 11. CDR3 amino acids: CASSSTSKDTQLFF. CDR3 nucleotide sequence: TGTGCCAGCAGCTCGACTAGCAAGGATACACAGCTGTTTTTT.

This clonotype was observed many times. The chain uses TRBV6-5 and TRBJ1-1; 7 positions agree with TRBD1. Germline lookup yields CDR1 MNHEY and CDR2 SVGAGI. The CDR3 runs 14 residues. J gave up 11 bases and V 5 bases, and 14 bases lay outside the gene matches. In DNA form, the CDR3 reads TGTGCCAGCAGTACCACGAGACAGGGTAGTTTTGCTTTCTTT. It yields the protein CASSTTRQGSFAFF.

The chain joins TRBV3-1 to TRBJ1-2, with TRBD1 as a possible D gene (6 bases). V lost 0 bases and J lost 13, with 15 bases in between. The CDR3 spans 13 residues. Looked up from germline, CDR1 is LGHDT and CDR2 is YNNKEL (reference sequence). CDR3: CASSQDHRAPSTF. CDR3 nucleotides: TGTGCCAGCAGCCAAGACCACAGGGCTCCGTCCACCTTC.

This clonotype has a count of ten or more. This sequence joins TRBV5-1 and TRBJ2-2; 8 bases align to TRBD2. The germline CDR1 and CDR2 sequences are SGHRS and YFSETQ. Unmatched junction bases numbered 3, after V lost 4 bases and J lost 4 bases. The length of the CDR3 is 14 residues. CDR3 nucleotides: TGCGCCAGCAGCCTAGCGGGCACCACCGGGGAGCTGTTTTTT. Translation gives CASSLAGTTGELFF.

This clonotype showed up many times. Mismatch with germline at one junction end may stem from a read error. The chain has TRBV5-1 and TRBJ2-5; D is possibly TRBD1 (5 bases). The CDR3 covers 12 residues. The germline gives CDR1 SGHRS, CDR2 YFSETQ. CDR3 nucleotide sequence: TGCGCCAGCAGCTTGGGATACAGGACCCCGTACTTC. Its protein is CASSLGYRTPYF.

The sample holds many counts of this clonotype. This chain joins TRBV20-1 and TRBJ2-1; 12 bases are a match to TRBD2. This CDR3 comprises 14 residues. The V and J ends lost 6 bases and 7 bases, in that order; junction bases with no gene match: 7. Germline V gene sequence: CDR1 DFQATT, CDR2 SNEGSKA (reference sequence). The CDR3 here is CSAHLAGGWNEQFF. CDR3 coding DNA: TGCAGTGCCCATCTAGCGGGAGGGTGGAATGAGCAGTTCTTC.

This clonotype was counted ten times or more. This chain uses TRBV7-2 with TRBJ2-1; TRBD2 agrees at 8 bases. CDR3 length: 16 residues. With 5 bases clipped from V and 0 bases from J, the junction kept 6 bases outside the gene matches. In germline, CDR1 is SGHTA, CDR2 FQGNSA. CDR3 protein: CASSPLSGNSYNEQFF. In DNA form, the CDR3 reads TGTGCCAGCAGCCCCCTTAGCGGGAACTCCTACAATGAGCAGTTCTTC.

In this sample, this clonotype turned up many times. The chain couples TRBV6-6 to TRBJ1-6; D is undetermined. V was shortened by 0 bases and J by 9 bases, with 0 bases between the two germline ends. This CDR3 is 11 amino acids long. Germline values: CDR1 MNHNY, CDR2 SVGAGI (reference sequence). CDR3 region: CASSYSSPLHF. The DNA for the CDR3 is TGTGCCAGCAGTTACTCTTCACCCCTCCACTTT.

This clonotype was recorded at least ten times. The CDR3 region is CASSLLSGYGYTF. The CDR3 DNA reads TGTGCCAGCAGTTTGTTGTCTGGCTATGGCTACACCTTC. The chain is built from TRBV12-3 or TRBV12-4 and TRBJ1-2; D unresolved. V was pared by 3 bases and J by 4 bases, with 9 bases between. The CDR3 spans 13 residues.

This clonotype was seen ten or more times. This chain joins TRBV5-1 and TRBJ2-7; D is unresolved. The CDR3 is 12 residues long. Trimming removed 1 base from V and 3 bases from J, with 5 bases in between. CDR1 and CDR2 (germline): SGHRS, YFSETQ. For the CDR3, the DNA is TGCGCCAGCAGCTTGAGCGACTACGAGCAGTACTTC. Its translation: CASSLSDYEQYF. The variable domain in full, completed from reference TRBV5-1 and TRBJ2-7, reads KAGVTQTPRYLIKTRGQQVTLSCSPISGHRSVSWYQQTPGQGLQFLFEYFSETQRNKGNFPGRFSGRQFSNSRSEMNVSTLELGDSALYLCASSLSDYEQYFGPGTRLTVT.